These 29 T cell receptor beta chains originate from one sample sequenced in a study of radiation and T cells in renal cell carcinoma. Time point noted: blood 4 weeks post-SBRT, at nephrectomy. Indicated treatment: 15 Gy SBRT to primary tumor, nephrectomy 4 weeks later. Sequencing was performed with immunoSEQ multiplex PCR; in TCRdb, only in-frame clones are kept and a portion is missing. The sample consists of tens of thousands of clones, approximately 80% of them appearing once. Specimen: blood, collected from a patient whose treatment included radiotherapy and nephrectomy. These receptors originate from a man between 45 and 60 years old with renal cell carcinoma.

This clone was observed once. J is TRBJ1-5 and V is TRBV11-2, with D unclear. Trimming stripped 5 bases from V and 0 bases from J, with 5 bases between. This CDR3 is 13 amino acids long. CDR1 is SGHAT and CDR2 is FQNNGV in the germline V gene. This CDR3 reads CASSVGSNQPQHF. For the CDR3, the DNA is TGTGCCAGCAGCGTAGGTAGCAATCAGCCCCAGCATTTT.

J is TRBJ2-5 and V is TRBV19; TRBD2 is a possible D gene (5 bases). The CDR3 has 13 amino acids. Trimming removed 3 bases from V and 4 bases from J, with 9 bases in between. The germline gives CDR1 LNHDA, CDR2 SQIVND (reference sequence). CDR3 in DNA: TGTGCCAGTAGTATTATAGGGAGAGAGACCCAGTACTTC. It yields the protein CASSIIGRETQYF.

V is TRBV4-1 and J is TRBJ2-3; D remains ambiguous. The CDR3 loop spans 17 amino acids. Germline CDR1 is MGHRA and CDR2 is YSYEKL. V was pared by 0 bases and J by 2 bases, with 15 bases between. Here the CDR3 reads CASSQEGALKNTDTQYF. The CDR3 nucleotides are TGCGCCAGCAGCCAAGAAGGAGCACTGAAAAACACAGATACGCAGTATTTT.

V usage is TRBV7-9 and J usage is TRBJ2-1; TRBD2 is a possible D gene (6 bases). From germline, CDR1 is SEHNR and CDR2 FQNEAQ (reference sequence). V dropped 4 bases and J dropped 2 bases, with 21 bases sitting between them. The CDR3 spans 18 residues. The CDR3 DNA sequence: TGTGCCAGCAGCTCCCAACATCACGGGACTCCCACCTACAATGAGCAGTTCTTC. Its protein is CASSSQHHGTPTYNEQFF.

The V call is TRBV18, the J call TRBJ1-1; 9 bases are a match to TRBD1. The CDR3 is made up of 15 amino acids. Germline trimming cut 3 bases from V and 5 bases from J; bases unmatched to any gene: 7. Per germline, CDR1 KGHSH and CDR2 LQKENI. In DNA, the CDR3 is TGTGCCAGCTCACCGCCTGGGACAGGGCAAACTGAAGCTTTCTTT. This gives the protein CASSPPGTGQTEAFF. Supplemented by reference TRBV18 and TRBJ1-1, the full variable domain reads NAGVMQNPRHLVRRRGQEARLRCSPMKGHSHVYWYRQLPEEGLKFMVYLQKENIIDESGMPKERFSAEFPKEGPSILRIQQVVRGDSAAYFCASSPPGTGQTEAFFGQGTRLTVV.

The chain couples TRBV19 to TRBJ2-1; TRBD2 agrees at 8 bases. V dropped 4 bases and J dropped 0; count of bases not matched to a gene: 2. This CDR3 comprises 15 residues. The germline gives CDR1 LNHDA, CDR2 SQIVND (reference sequence). The CDR3 sequence is CASSRLAGSYNEQFF. DNA for the CDR3: TGTGCCAGTAGTAGGCTAGCGGGCTCCTACAATGAGCAGTTCTTC.

The rearrangement links TRBV5-6 to TRBJ2-1, with D possibly matching TRBD2 (6 bases). This CDR3 spans 13 amino acids. V dropped 0 bases and J dropped 10 bases, with 11 bases sitting between them. Germline assignment: CDR1 SGHDT and CDR2 YYEEEE. CDR3 sequence reads: CASSLGGAGEQFF. CDR3 in DNA: TGTGCCAGCAGCTTGGGTGGGGCGGGGGAGCAGTTCTTC.

This sequence joins TRBV5-1 and TRBJ2-5; TRBD2 matches at 9 bases. The V gene's germline CDR1 is SGHRS and CDR2 YFSETQ. Germline trimming cut 0 bases from V and 3 bases from J; bases unmatched to any gene: 0. This CDR3 has 14 amino acids. CDR3 in DNA: TGCGCCAGCAGCTTGGCTAGCGGGGAAGAGACCCAGTACTTC. Encoded protein: CASSLASGEETQYF.

To note about this clone: The same CDR3 also results from other DNA sequences found in this sample. The V and J genes are TRBV5-1 and TRBJ2-2; D ambiguous. The CDR3 loop spans 14 amino acids. V shed 0 bases and J shed 1 base, with 4 bases lying between them. Germline values: CDR1 SGHRS, CDR2 YFSETQ. The CDR3 loop reads CASSLAQNTGELFF. Written as DNA, the CDR3 is TGCGCCAGCAGCTTGGCACAGAACACCGGGGAGCTGTTTTTT.

V and J are TRBV11-2 and TRBJ2-1; tentatively, D is TRBD2 (7 bases). V was trimmed by 3 bases and J by 4 bases, leaving 10 bases between them. Germline values: CDR1 SGHAT, CDR2 FQNNGV. This CDR3 is 14 amino acids long. The CDR3 here is CASSFRGGYNEQFF. Here the CDR3 DNA reads TGTGCCAGCAGCTTTAGGGGGGGTTACAATGAGCAGTTCTTC.

This CDR3 reads CASSVRGVDVSETQYF. The CDR3 region has the DNA TGTGCCAGCAGCGTTAGGGGGGTGGACGTATCGGAGACCCAGTACTTC. This chain joins TRBV5-5 and TRBJ2-5; perhaps D is TRBD1 or TRBD2 (6 bases each). CDR1 is SGHKS, CDR2 YYEKEE, per germline (reference sequence). V lost 4 bases and J lost 5, with 21 bases in between. The CDR3 is 16 residues long.

The chain employs TRBV5-1 and TRBJ1-1, with TRBD1 identical over 11 bases. The V and J ends lost 4 bases and 0 bases, in that order; junction bases with no gene match: 8. The CDR3 is 17 amino acids. Germline CDR1 reads SGHRS; CDR2 reads YFSETQ. The CDR3 spells CASSLLGQGALNTEAFF. As DNA, the CDR3 is TGCGCCAGCAGCCTACTTGGACAGGGGGCCCTGAACACTGAAGCTTTCTTT.

CDR3 region: CASSYSNRGRGSPLHF. CDR3 nucleotide sequence: TGTGCCAGCAGTTATTCGAACAGGGGGCGCGGCTCACCCCTCCACTTT. This rearrangement joins TRBV6-5 to TRBJ1-6, with 9 bases identical to TRBD1. The CDR3 is 16 residues long. Germline assignment: CDR1 MNHEY and CDR2 SVGAGI. Losses at the gene ends were 3 bases for V and 10 bases for J; bases not matched to a gene: 10.

This clone showed up just once. The V call is TRBV7-9, the J call TRBJ2-1; D call uncertain. Germline lookup yields CDR1 SEHNR and CDR2 FQNEAQ (reference sequence). V lost 4 bases, J lost 7 bases, and 8 bases lay in between. The CDR3 runs 12 residues. In DNA form, the CDR3 reads TGTGCCAGCAGCTCAGCTATTAATGAGCAGTTCTTC. This gives the protein CASSSAINEQFF.

The chain joins TRBV30 to TRBJ2-7, with 14 bases that match TRBD2. The germline gives CDR1 GTSNPN, CDR2 SVGIG (reference sequence). Trimming took 8 bases from V and 5 from J; bases not matched to a gene: 8. This CDR3 region has 14 residues. The CDR3 DNA follows: TGTGCCGGTGGAGGACTAGCGGGAGGCCACGAGCAGTACTTC. The encoded protein is CAGGGLAGGHEQYF.

The chain joins TRBV27 to TRBJ1-4; tentatively, D is TRBD1 (6 bases). The CDR3 runs 18 residues. Germline V gene lookup returns CDR1 MNHEY and CDR2 SMNVEV (reference sequence). The V gene lost 0 bases and the J gene lost 8 bases, with 22 bases spanning the gap. The CDR3 DNA reads as TGTGCCAGCAGTTTATCGAGGACAGCAGCCACGGGAGGGGAAAAACTGTTTTTT. This gives the protein CASSLSRTAATGGEKLFF.

J is TRBJ1-5 and V is TRBV5-1, with D possibly being TRBD1 (5 bases). Germline assignment: CDR1 SGHRS and CDR2 YFSETQ. V was clipped by 0 bases and J by 5 bases, with 12 bases between them. CDR3 size: 15 residues. Written as DNA, the CDR3 is TGCGCCAGCAGCTTGGACTCACCCAGGGATCAGCCCCAGCATTTT. This translates into CASSLDSPRDQPQHF.

This clone was picked up a small number of times. The rearrangement links TRBV5-5 to TRBJ1-6; the D is unclear. There are 15 residues in the CDR3. V shed 0 bases and J shed 5 bases, with 9 bases lying between them. CDR1 is SGHKS and CDR2 is YYEKEE in the germline V gene (reference sequence). The CDR3 nucleotides are TGTGCCAGCAGCTTGGGGTATACAGATAATTCACCCCTCCACTTT. Residues: CASSLGYTDNSPLHF.

This rearrangement joins TRBV7-8 to TRBJ2-2; no clear D. The CDR3 has 11 residues. CDR1 is SGHVS and CDR2 is FQNEAQ in the germline V gene. Trimming took off 0 bases at V and 7 bases at J, with 0 bases between the two ends. The CDR3 bases are TGTGCCAGCAGCTTAGCCGGGGAGCTGTTTTTT. This encodes CASSLAGELFF.

The chain combines TRBV28 with TRBJ2-3; no clear D gene. There are 16 residues in the CDR3. Trimming took 5 bases from V and 4 from J, leaving 19 bases between them. From germline, CDR1 is MDHEN and CDR2 SYDVKM. CDR3 sequence (DNA): TGTGCCAGCAGTCCCCTCTCGCCGGGTAGGGCAGATACGCAGTATTTT. Its protein product is CASSPLSPGRADTQYF.

The gene calls are TRBV29-1 and TRBJ1-4; TRBD1 agrees at 7 bases. The CDR3 contains 15 residues. Unmatched junction bases numbered 9, after V lost 0 bases and J lost 8 bases. Germline V CDR1 and CDR2: SQVTM, ANQGSEA. The DNA of the CDR3 is TGCAGCGTTGAAGAAGAGAGGGGGCTAGGCGAAAAACTGTTTTTT. As protein: CSVEEERGLGEKLFF.

The chain links TRBV9 to TRBJ2-1; TRBD2 aligns across 10 bases. CDR1 is SGDLS and CDR2 is YYNGEE in the germline V gene. With 4 bases clipped from V and 6 bases from J, the junction kept 7 bases outside the gene matches. The CDR3 is made up of 15 amino acids. DNA for the CDR3: TGTGCCAGCAGCCTCCTAGCGGGAGCCTTCAATGAGCAGTTCTTC. Residues: CASSLLAGAFNEQFF.

The gene calls are TRBV4-1 and TRBJ1-5, with TRBD1 matching over 7 bases. This CDR3 has 17 residues. The V and J ends lost 4 bases and 3 bases, in that order; junction bases with no gene match: 12. Germline CDR1 reads MGHRA; CDR2 reads YSYEKL. The CDR3 DNA is TGCGCCAGCAGCCCCAATCCGGGGACAGAAGTCAATCAGCCCCAGCATTTT. Translation: CASSPNPGTEVNQPQHF.

The chain uses TRBV2 and TRBJ1-5; 7 positions agree with TRBD1. Looked up from germline, CDR1 is SNHLY and CDR2 is FYNNEI. This CDR3 is 15 amino acids long. V gave up 6 bases and J gave up 6 bases; unmatched junction bases: 11. CDR3 in amino acids: CASRGATGKTQPQHF. CDR3 DNA: TGTGCCAGCAGGGGAGCGACAGGGAAGACTCAGCCCCAGCATTTT.

The rearrangement joins TRBV19 to TRBJ1-4; 9 bases fit TRBD1. In germline, CDR1 is LNHDA, CDR2 SQIVND (reference sequence). CDR3 length equals 15 residues. The trim removed 6 bases at V and 6 bases at J, leaving 8 bases unmatched. The CDR3 nucleotides read TGTGCCAGTAGGATAACAGGGGGCGCGGATGAAAAACTGTTTTTT. Protein product: CASRITGGADEKLFF.

This chain connects TRBV5-1 to TRBJ2-3; D assignment may be TRBD1 or TRBD2 (5 bases each). Germline CDR1 reads SGHRS; CDR2 reads YFSETQ. The CDR3 consists of 14 residues. Trimming pared 0 bases from V and 5 bases from J, leaving 10 bases between. The CDR3 coding sequence is TGCGCCAGCAGCTTGGTTCTTGGGGGAGATACGCAGTATTTT. Translation: CASSLVLGGDTQYF.

This clone was detected a few times. V gene TRBV6-1 combines with J gene TRBJ1-5; 7 bases agree with TRBD1. CDR1 is MNHNS, CDR2 SASEGT, per germline. The CDR3 runs 14 residues. J gave up 9 bases and V 4 bases, and 9 bases lay outside the gene matches. CDR3 region: CASSGTGLRGPQHF. The CDR3, as DNA: TGTGCCAGCAGTGGGACAGGCCTCCGTGGGCCCCAGCATTTT.

V and J are TRBV7-9 and TRBJ2-1, with D maybe TRBD1 (6 bases). The CDR3 extends over 16 amino acids. The germline CDR1 and CDR2 sequences are SEHNR and FQNEAQ (reference sequence). The V gene lost 5 bases and the J gene lost 2 bases, with 16 bases spanning the gap. The CDR3 is CASSLVTGYTYNEQFF. As DNA, the CDR3 is TGTGCCAGCAGCCTCGTTACAGGGTACACCTACAATGAGCAGTTCTTC.

This rearrangement joins TRBV5-1 to TRBJ2-5; D possibly corresponds to TRBD2 (6 bases). Germline assignment: CDR1 SGHRS and CDR2 YFSETQ. V was pared by 0 bases and J by 5 bases, with 11 bases between. The CDR3 loop spans 14 amino acids. CDR3 DNA sequence: TGCGCCAGCAGCTTGGACAGGAGGGGTGAGACCCAGTACTTC. It encodes CASSLDRRGETQYF.